Below are 10 T cell receptor beta chains sequenced from a single sample in a study of sequential checkpoint blockade in melanoma. Regarding treatment: randomized to nivolumab then ipilimumab (arm A) or the reverse (arm B). Data came from immunoSEQ multiplex PCR; TCRdb stores just in-frame clones and leaves some out. The data contain thousands of clones, about 78% of them singletons. Sample: CD8+ T cells sorted from blood (inferred from file names), taken from a patient given nivolumab and ipilimumab in sequence. All receptors come from a human donor with melanoma.

The chain combines TRBV29-1 with TRBJ2-7; 8 bases agree with TRBD2. V lost 3 bases to trimming and J lost 0 bases; unmatched junction nucleotides: 4. Germline CDR1 SQVTM, CDR2 ANQGSEA. The CDR3 extends over 14 amino acids. CDR3 coding DNA: TGCAGCGTTGAGGTAGCGGGGAACTCCTACGAGCAGTACTTC. It specifies CSVEVAGNSYEQYF.

The rearrangement links TRBV5-4 to TRBJ2-1; 8 bases map to TRBD1. The germline CDR1 and CDR2 sequences are SGHNT and YYREEE (reference sequence). CDR3 length: 14 amino acids. After removal of 7 bases from V and 8 bases from J, the junction contained 11 bases not matched to a gene. CDR3: CASPGGARGDEQFF. The CDR3 DNA sequence: TGTGCCAGCCCAGGGGGCGCAAGGGGAGATGAGCAGTTCTTC.

This chain links TRBV19 with TRBJ2-1, with 8 bases aligning to TRBD2. The junction had 5 bases not matched to a gene; V was cut back by 1 base and J by 6 bases. CDR3 length equals 15 residues. The germline gives CDR1 LNHDA, CDR2 SQIVND (reference sequence). Here the CDR3 reads CASSIGTSGGNEQFF. The CDR3 DNA is TGTGCCAGTAGTATAGGAACTAGCGGCGGCAATGAGCAGTTCTTC.

For the CDR3, the DNA is TGTGCCAGCAGCGGGGCCGGGACACAGAACACTGAAGCTTTCTTT. The encoded protein is CASSGAGTQNTEAFF. The J gene is TRBJ1-1, the V gene TRBV7-9, with TRBD1 as a possible D gene (6 bases). Germline loops: CDR1 SEHNR, CDR2 FQNEAQ (reference sequence). The CDR3 is made up of 15 amino acids. V gave up 5 bases and J gave up 1 base, with 14 bases separating them.

J is TRBJ1-5 and V is TRBV19, with 9 bases matching TRBD1. From germline, CDR1 is LNHDA and CDR2 SQIVND (reference sequence). The V gene end was trimmed by 9 bases and the J gene end by 1 base; junction bases not matched to a gene: 4. The CDR3 is 14 amino acids. CDR3 nucleotide sequence: TGTGCCAGCTACGACAGGGGGAGCAATCAGCCCCAGCATTTT. Translation gives CASYDRGSNQPQHF.

Turning to this clone: This CDR3 is also generated by other DNA sequences in the sample. The J gene is TRBJ1-2, the V gene TRBV27, with TRBD1 matching 9 bases. V shed 8 bases and J 8 bases; nucleotides not matched to a gene: 6. CDR1 MNHEY and CDR2 SMNVEV come from the germline V gene (reference sequence). CDR3 size: 12 residues. In DNA, the CDR3 is TGTGCCAGCCTGGACAGGGGCTACGGCTACACCTTC. Its translation is CASLDRGYGYTF.

The chain employs TRBV4-1 and TRBJ2-5, with D possibly TRBD1 on 6 matching bases. The germline gives CDR1 MGHRA, CDR2 YSYEKL. The CDR3 loop spans 17 amino acids. V gave up 0 bases and J gave up 5 bases, with 19 bases separating them. The CDR3: CASSQENLGLQGETQYF. CDR3 bases: TGCGCCAGCAGCCAAGAAAACCTGGGGCTGCAGGGGGAGACCCAGTACTTC.

The chain joins TRBV5-1 to TRBJ2-7, with 7 positions matching TRBD1. The CDR3 contains 13 residues. J was trimmed by 3 bases and V by 2 bases; bases with no gene match: 2. The germline gives CDR1 SGHRS, CDR2 YFSETQ. As DNA, the CDR3 is TGCGCCAGCAGCTTCGGGACAGACTACGAGCAGTACTTC. This translates into CASSFGTDYEQYF.

This rearrangement joins TRBV7-9 to TRBJ1-2; D ambiguous. Germline CDR1 is SEHNR and CDR2 is FQNEAQ (reference sequence). V was shortened by 5 bases and J by 2 bases, with 12 bases between the two germline ends. This CDR3 contains 14 residues. The CDR3 loop is CASSPREENYGYTF. The CDR3 DNA sequence: TGTGCCAGCAGCCCCCGCGAGGAAAACTATGGCTACACCTTC.

This clone was recorded only once. The chain employs TRBV9 and TRBJ2-3, with TRBD2 matching over 11 bases. After removal of 3 bases from V and 6 bases from J, the junction contained 6 bases not matched to a gene. Per the germline V gene, CDR1 is SGDLS and CDR2 is YYNGEE. This CDR3 comprises 15 residues. CDR3 coding DNA: TGTGCCAGCAGCGCTAGCGGGAGGAGTGGTGATACGCAGTATTTT. Its translation is CASSASGRSGDTQYF.